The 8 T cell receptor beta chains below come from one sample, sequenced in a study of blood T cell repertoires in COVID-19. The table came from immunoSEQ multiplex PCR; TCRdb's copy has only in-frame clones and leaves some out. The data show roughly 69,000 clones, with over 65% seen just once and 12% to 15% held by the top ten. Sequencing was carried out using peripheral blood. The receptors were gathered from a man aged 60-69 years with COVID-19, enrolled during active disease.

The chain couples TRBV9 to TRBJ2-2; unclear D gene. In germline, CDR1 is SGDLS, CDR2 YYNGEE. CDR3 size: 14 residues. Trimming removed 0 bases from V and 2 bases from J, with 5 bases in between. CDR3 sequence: CASSVVVNTGELFF. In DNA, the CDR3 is TGTGCCAGCAGCGTAGTAGTAAACACCGGGGAGCTGTTTTTT.

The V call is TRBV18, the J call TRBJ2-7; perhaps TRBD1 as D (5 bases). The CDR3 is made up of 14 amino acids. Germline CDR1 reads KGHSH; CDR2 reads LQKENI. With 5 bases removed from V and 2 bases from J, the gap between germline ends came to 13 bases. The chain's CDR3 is CASSSGRVPYEQYF. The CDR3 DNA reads TGTGCCAGCTCATCCGGCAGGGTACCCTACGAGCAGTACTTC.

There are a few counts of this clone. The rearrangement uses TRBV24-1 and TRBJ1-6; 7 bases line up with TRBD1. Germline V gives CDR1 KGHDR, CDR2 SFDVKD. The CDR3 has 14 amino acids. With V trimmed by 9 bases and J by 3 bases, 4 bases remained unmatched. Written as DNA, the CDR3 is TGTGCCACCCAGGACAGGAACTATAATTCACCCCTCCACTTT. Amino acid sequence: CATQDRNYNSPLHF.

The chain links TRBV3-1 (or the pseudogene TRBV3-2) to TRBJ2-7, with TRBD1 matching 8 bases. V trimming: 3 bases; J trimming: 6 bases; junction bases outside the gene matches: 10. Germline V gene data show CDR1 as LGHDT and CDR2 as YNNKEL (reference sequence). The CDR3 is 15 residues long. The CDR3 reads CASSQNQGAESEQYF. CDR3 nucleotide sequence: TGTGCCAGCAGCCAGAACCAGGGGGCGGAATCCGAGCAGTACTTC.

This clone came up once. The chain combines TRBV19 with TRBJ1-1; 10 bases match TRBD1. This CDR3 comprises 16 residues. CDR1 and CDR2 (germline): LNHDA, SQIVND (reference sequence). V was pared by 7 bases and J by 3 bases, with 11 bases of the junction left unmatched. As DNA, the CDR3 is TGTGCCAGTACCTTCCATTCCGGGACAGGGGACACTGAAGCTTTCTTT. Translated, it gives CASTFHSGTGDTEAFF.

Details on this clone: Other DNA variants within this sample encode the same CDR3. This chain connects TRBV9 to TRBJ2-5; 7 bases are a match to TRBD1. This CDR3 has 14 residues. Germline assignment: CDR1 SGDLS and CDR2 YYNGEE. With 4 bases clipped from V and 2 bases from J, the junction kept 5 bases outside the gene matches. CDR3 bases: TGTGCCAGCAGCTCACGACAGGGTCAAGAGACCCAGTACTTC. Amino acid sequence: CASSSRQGQETQYF.

In DNA, the CDR3 is TGTGCCAGCAGCCGCGGGAGAACCGGGGAGCTGTTTTTT. This sequence encodes CASSRGRTGELFF. This sequence joins TRBV7-2 and TRBJ2-2; 7 nucleotides align to TRBD2. Germline V lookup: CDR1 SGHTA, CDR2 FQGNSA. This CDR3 contains 13 residues. J gave up 5 bases and V 5 bases, and 2 bases lay outside the gene matches.

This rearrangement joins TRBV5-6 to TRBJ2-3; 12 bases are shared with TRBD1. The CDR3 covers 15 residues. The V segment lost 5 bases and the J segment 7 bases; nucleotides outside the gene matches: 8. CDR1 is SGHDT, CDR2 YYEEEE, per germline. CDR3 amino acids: CASRPPGQGANTQYF. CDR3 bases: TGTGCCAGCAGGCCCCCGGGACAGGGGGCGAATACGCAGTATTTT.